This TCR beta chain was sequenced for a study of CD8+ T cells in alopecia areata. Documented treatment: oral pan-JAK inhibitor, 5-10 mg twice daily. Trimming took 5 bases from V and 8 from J, leaving 13 bases between them. The V gene's germline CDR1 is SQVTM and CDR2 ANQGSEA. The CDR3 has 12 amino acids. The sequencing template was cDNA reverse transcribed from extracted RNA. Libraries were prepared by immunoSEQ multiplex PCR; TCRdb keeps only in-frame clonotypes and omits some of them. The data show some 190,000 clones, roughly 66% seen once. This TCR was sampled from a human donor with alopecia areata. Sequenced material: CD4+ T cells sorted from blood, taken at week 24, from a patient treated with tofacitinib. The gene calls are TRBV29-1 and TRBJ1-5; possible D gene TRBD1, 6 bases. The CDR3 is CSVQEGGEPQHF. The CDR3 region has the DNA TGCAGCGTTCAGGAGGGGGGAGAGCCCCAGCATTTT.